One sample yielded the 21 T cell receptor beta chains listed below, sequenced in a study of shared clonotypes between healthy human individuals. The data were produced by immunoSEQ multiplex PCR, yet TCRdb's version contains in-frame clones alone and is incomplete. The data show roughly 2 million clones, with more than 90% seen just once and over 0.1% held by the top ten. The source material was naive CD4+ T cells sorted from blood. The subset was: CD45RA+ positively selected. These receptors came from a young man in good health.

For this clone: This CDR3 is also generated by other DNA sequences in the sample. V is TRBV5-1 and J is TRBJ1-5; TRBD1 matches at 10 bases. CDR1 and CDR2 from the germline V gene are SGHRS and YFSETQ. The CDR3 has 15 residues. V trimming: 4 bases; J trimming: 5 bases; junction bases outside the gene matches: 6. CDR3 sequence: CASSLGTGDYQPQHF. The CDR3 DNA sequence: TGCGCCAGCAGCCTAGGGACAGGGGATTATCAGCCCCAGCATTTT.

Remarks on this clone: Distinct nucleotide sequences in the sample also encode this CDR3. V gene TRBV5-1 combines with J gene TRBJ2-5, with D maybe TRBD1 (8 bases). The CDR3 sequence is 14 residues long. Germline assignment: CDR1 SGHRS and CDR2 YFSETQ. V gave up 3 bases and J gave up 2 bases, with 11 bases separating them. The CDR3, as DNA: TGCGCCAGCAGCTCACAGGGGGGGCAAGAGACCCAGTACTTC. Amino acids: CASSSQGGQETQYF.

The chain carries TRBV6-8 and TRBJ1-5; D is unclear. Trimming stripped 8 bases from V and 0 bases from J, with 26 bases between. Germline CDR1 MNHGY, CDR2 SAAAGT. The CDR3 spans 19 residues. The CDR3 bases are TGTGCCAGCTCAAAAAAAGGCAGCCTATTTAAGCTTAGCAATCAGCCCCAGCATTTT. Encoded protein: CASSKKGSLFKLSNQPQHF.

The chain uses TRBV25-1 and TRBJ2-2, with D perhaps TRBD1 (6 bases). Germline CDR1 is MGHDK and CDR2 is SYGVNS. The V and J ends lost 5 bases and 4 bases respectively, with 11 bases between them. The CDR3 is 14 residues long. CDR3 DNA: TGTGCCAGCAGTTCCACAGGGTCCACCGGGGAGCTGTTTTTT. Its protein product is CASSSTGSTGELFF.

The gene calls are TRBV18 and TRBJ2-3, with no clear D. V shed 3 bases and J shed 6 bases, with 16 bases lying between them. The CDR3 consists of 15 residues. CDR1 is KGHSH, CDR2 LQKENI, per germline. CDR3 bases: TGTGCCAGCTCACCTGGCGGAGCAAAGTTGGATACGCAGTATTTT. Translated: CASSPGGAKLDTQYF.

The rearrangement uses TRBV6-5 and TRBJ2-1; TRBD2 matches at 12 bases. CDR1 is MNHEY and CDR2 is SVGAGI in the germline V gene. The CDR3 has 15 residues. After removal of 4 bases from V and 6 bases from J, the junction contained 4 bases not matched to a gene. The CDR3 here is CASSSRLAGANEQFF. Here the CDR3 DNA reads TGTGCCAGCAGTTCAAGACTAGCGGGAGCCAATGAGCAGTTCTTC.

The rearrangement uses TRBV19 and TRBJ1-5, with D possibly TRBD1 on 6 matching bases. V was clipped by 6 bases and J by 0 bases, with 15 bases between them. There are 16 residues in the CDR3. Per germline, CDR1 LNHDA and CDR2 SQIVND (reference sequence). CDR3 protein: CASREGGAYSNQPQHF. In nucleotides, the CDR3 is TGTGCCAGTAGAGAAGGGGGGGCTTATAGCAATCAGCCCCAGCATTTT.

The chain combines TRBV5-1 with TRBJ1-2, with 7 positions matching TRBD1. Germline V gene data show CDR1 as SGHRS and CDR2 as YFSETQ. Trimming at V came to 6 bases and at J to 6 bases, leaving 5 bases not matched to a gene. CDR3 size: 12 residues. The CDR3 loop reads CASKEQGDGYTF. CDR3 nucleotide sequence: TGCGCCAGCAAGGAGCAGGGGGATGGCTACACCTTC.

The rearrangement links TRBV25-1 to TRBJ2-5; D perhaps matches TRBD2 (7 bases). CDR1 and CDR2 from the germline V gene are MGHDK and SYGVNS. V gave up 2 bases and J gave up 4 bases, with 11 bases separating them. This CDR3 is 14 amino acids long. In nucleotides, the CDR3 is TGTGCCAGCAGTGAAAGAGGGGGGGTAGAGACCCAGTACTTC. Translation: CASSERGGVETQYF.

The chain links TRBV5-1 to TRBJ2-2; 12 positions match TRBD2. After removal of 3 bases from V and 5 bases from J, the junction contained 5 bases not matched to a gene. Germline assignment: CDR1 SGHRS and CDR2 YFSETQ. CDR3 size: 16 residues. The CDR3 nucleotides read TGCGCCAGCAGCTCGGGACTAGCGGGCGCTACCGGGGAGCTGTTTTTT. Protein product: CASSSGLAGATGELFF.

The chain recombines TRBV27 with TRBJ2-1; 10 positions agree with TRBD2. Germline V gene lookup returns CDR1 MNHEY and CDR2 SMNVEV (reference sequence). The CDR3 contains 14 residues. V shed 2 bases, J shed 6 bases, and the junction held 1 base outside the gene matches. For the CDR3, the DNA is TGTGCCAGCAGTTTACTAGCGGGAGTCAATGAGCAGTTCTTC. Its protein product is CASSLLAGVNEQFF.

The J gene is TRBJ2-7, the V gene TRBV18; a weak D match, TRBD2 (6 bases). CDR1 KGHSH and CDR2 LQKENI come from the germline V gene. The CDR3 has 15 amino acids. Trimming stripped 2 bases from V and 6 bases from J, with 17 bases between. CDR3 protein: CASSPVAPAGSEQYF. DNA for the CDR3: TGTGCCAGCTCACCAGTAGCTCCGGCGGGATCCGAGCAGTACTTC.

This clone is a singleton in its sample. The genes are TRBV30 and TRBJ2-2; no firm D call. Trimming shortened V by 4 bases and J by 3 bases, and 15 bases separated the two germline ends. CDR1 GTSNPN and CDR2 SVGIG come from the germline V gene (reference sequence). CDR3 size: 15 residues. Here the CDR3 reads CAWNRKVGDTGELFF. The CDR3 DNA sequence: TGTGCCTGGAATAGGAAGGTCGGCGACACCGGGGAGCTGTTTTTT.

This chain joins TRBV27 and TRBJ1-5; TRBD1 agrees at 8 bases. This CDR3 is 13 amino acids long. V dropped 5 bases and J dropped 7; count of bases not matched to a gene: 4. Germline V lookup: CDR1 MNHEY, CDR2 SMNVEV (reference sequence). CDR3 in DNA: TGTGCCAGCAGTCCGGACAGGGTACAGCCCCAGCATTTT. This encodes CASSPDRVQPQHF.

This chain joins TRBV6-5 and TRBJ1-3; possible D gene TRBD1, 5 bases. Looked up from germline, CDR1 is MNHEY and CDR2 is SVGAGI. Trimming removed 6 bases at V and 2 bases at J, with 14 bases between. There are 15 residues in the CDR3. In DNA, the CDR3 is TGTGCCAGCAGCTCAACTCAGGGTCCTGGAAACACCATATATTTT. As protein: CASSSTQGPGNTIYF.

The chain joins TRBV12-5 to TRBJ1-2; D unresolved. CDR1 and CDR2 (germline): LGHNT, FRNRAP. V shed 3 bases and J shed 3 bases, with 5 bases lying between them. The CDR3 has 12 residues. The DNA of the CDR3 is TGTGCTAGTGGTTTCTGGGACTATGGCTACACCTTC. Translating it yields CASGFWDYGYTF.

The genes are TRBV7-9 and TRBJ2-3, with unresolved D. The V end was cut by 6 bases, the J end by 0 bases, with 4 bases between. CDR1 is SEHNR and CDR2 is FQNEAQ in the germline V gene (reference sequence). This CDR3 spans 12 amino acids. CDR3 amino acids: CASRDSTDTQYF. The CDR3 nucleotides read TGTGCCAGCAGAGATAGCACAGATACGCAGTATTTT.

V and J are TRBV5-6 and TRBJ1-5, with TRBD1 matching over 9 bases. CDR1 is SGHDT, CDR2 YYEEEE, per germline. This CDR3 region has 14 residues. J gave up 9 bases and V 4 bases, and 8 bases lay outside the gene matches. CDR3 region: CASSRQGGSSPQHF. In DNA form, the CDR3 reads TGTGCCAGCAGCCGACAGGGGGGATCTTCGCCCCAGCATTTT.

As concerns this clone: The sample contains more than one DNA sequence encoding this CDR3. V is TRBV6-1 and J is TRBJ1-2, with D maybe TRBD1 (5 bases). Germline-derived CDR1 and CDR2 are MNHNS and SASEGT. This CDR3 contains 12 residues. V was pared by 4 bases and J by 4 bases, with 7 bases between. CDR3 in DNA: TGTGCCAGCAGTGGGGGACTCTATGGCTACACCTTC. This sequence encodes CASSGGLYGYTF.

J is TRBJ2-1 and V is TRBV2; TRBD2 aligns across 11 bases. There are 15 residues in the CDR3. V lost 6 bases to trimming and J lost 5 bases; unmatched junction nucleotides: 6. The V gene's germline CDR1 is SNHLY and CDR2 FYNNEI. The chain's CDR3 is CASRGTSGLNNEQFF. Here the CDR3 DNA reads TGTGCCAGCAGGGGGACTAGCGGACTGAACAATGAGCAGTTCTTC.

J is TRBJ2-1 and V is TRBV11-2, with 13 bases fitting TRBD2. Germline CDR1 SGHAT, CDR2 FQNNGV. V lost 4 bases and J lost 7; bases outside the gene matches: 4. The CDR3 has 15 amino acids. The CDR3 spells CASSSGLAGVNEQFF. CDR3 bases: TGTGCCAGCAGCTCCGGACTAGCGGGAGTTAATGAGCAGTTCTTC.